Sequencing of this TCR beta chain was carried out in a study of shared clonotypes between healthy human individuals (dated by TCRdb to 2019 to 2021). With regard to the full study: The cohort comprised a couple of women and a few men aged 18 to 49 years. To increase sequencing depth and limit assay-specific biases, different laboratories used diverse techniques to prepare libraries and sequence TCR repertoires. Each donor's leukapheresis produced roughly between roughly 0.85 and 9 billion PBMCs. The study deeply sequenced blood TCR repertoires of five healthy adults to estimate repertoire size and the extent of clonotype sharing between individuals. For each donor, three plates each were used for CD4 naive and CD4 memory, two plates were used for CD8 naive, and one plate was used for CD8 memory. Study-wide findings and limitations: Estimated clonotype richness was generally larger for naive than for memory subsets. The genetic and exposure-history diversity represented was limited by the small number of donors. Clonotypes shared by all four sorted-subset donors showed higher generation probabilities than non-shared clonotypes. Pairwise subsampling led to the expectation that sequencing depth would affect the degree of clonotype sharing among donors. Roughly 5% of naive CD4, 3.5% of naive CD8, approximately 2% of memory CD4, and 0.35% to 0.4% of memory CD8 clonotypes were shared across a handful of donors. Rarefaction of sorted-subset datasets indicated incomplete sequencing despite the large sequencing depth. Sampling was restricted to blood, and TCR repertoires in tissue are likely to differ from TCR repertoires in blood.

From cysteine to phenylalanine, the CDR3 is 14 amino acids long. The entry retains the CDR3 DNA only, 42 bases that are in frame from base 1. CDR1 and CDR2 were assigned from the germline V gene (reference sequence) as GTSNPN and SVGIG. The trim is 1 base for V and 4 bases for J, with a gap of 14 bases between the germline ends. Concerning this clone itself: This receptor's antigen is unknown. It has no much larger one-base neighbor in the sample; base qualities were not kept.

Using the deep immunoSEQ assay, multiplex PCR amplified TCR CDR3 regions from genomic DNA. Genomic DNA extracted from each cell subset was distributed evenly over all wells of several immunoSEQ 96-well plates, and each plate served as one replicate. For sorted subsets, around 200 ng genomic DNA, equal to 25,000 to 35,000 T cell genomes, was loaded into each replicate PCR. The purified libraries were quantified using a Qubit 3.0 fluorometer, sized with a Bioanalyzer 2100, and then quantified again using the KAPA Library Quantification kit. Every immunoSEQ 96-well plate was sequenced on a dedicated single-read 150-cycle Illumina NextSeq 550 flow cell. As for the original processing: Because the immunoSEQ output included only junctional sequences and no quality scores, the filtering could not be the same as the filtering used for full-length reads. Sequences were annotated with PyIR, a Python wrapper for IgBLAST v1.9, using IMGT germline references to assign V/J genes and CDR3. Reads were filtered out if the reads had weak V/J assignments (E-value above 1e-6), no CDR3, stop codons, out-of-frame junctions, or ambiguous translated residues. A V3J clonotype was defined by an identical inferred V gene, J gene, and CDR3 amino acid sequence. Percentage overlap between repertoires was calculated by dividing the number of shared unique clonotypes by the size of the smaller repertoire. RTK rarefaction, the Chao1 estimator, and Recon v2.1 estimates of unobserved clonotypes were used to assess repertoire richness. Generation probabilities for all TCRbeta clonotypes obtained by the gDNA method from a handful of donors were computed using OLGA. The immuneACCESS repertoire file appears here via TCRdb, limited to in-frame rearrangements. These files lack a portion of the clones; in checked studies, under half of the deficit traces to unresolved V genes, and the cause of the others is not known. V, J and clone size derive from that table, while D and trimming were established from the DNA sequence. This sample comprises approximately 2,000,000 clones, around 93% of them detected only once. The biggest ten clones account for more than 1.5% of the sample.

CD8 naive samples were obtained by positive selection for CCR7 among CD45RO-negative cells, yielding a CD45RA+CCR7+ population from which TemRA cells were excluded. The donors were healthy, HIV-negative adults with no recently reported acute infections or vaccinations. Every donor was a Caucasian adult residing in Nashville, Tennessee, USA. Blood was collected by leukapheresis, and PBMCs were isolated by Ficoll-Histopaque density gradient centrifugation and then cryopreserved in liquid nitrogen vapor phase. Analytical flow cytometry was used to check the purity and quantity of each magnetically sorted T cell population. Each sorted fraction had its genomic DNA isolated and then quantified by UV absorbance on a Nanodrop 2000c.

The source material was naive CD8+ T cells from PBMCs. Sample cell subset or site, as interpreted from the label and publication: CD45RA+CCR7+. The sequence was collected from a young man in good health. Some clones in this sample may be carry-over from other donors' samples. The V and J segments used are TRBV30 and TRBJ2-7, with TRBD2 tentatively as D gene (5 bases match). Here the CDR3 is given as CAWSGAGSWYEQYF. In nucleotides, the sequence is TGTGCCTGGAGTGGGGCGGGTTCTTGGTACGAGCAGTACTTC.